These T cell receptor beta chains were read from a single sample in a study of T cells after yellow fever vaccination. TCRdb re-derived calls from the 5' RACE reads in MiXCR, one entry per CDR3 protein. Among a few hundred thousand distinct CDR3 sequences listed, 3% to 4.5% were seen once. The material sequenced was PBMCs, taken on the day of the yellow fever booster vaccination. These receptors were collected from a man younger than 35 who received the YFV17D yellow fever vaccine. Both conserved end residues are part of each CDR3. The D gene is left open where the match is weak. Not all rows give a size; the values are once, few, many and, for expanded clones, a class.

CDR3: CASSLAGVATEAFF
DNA: TGTGCCAGCAGCTTGGCCGGGGTGGCCACTGAAGCTTTCTTT
length: 14
J: TRBJ1-1
V: TRBV5-6
D: NA
size: few

CDR3: CASSFSRQETQYF
DNA: TGTGCCAGCAGCTTTTCACGGCAAGAGACCCAGTACTTC
length: 13
J: TRBJ2-5
V: TRBV7-2
D: NA
size: few

CDR3: CSVTGDTEAFF
DNA: TGCAGCGTGACGGGGGACACTGAAGCTTTCTTT
length: 11
J: TRBJ1-1
V: TRBV29-1
D: NA
size: many

CDR3: CATSIPRGQGSADTQYF
DNA: TGTGCCACCAGCATCCCGCGGGGACAGGGCTCCGCAGATACGCAGTATTTT
length: 17
J: TRBJ2-3
V: TRBV15
D: TRBD1
size: many

CDR3: CASSPRQGSYGYTF
DNA: TGTGCCAGCAGCCCCAGACAGGGATCCTATGGCTACACCTTC
length: 14
J: TRBJ1-2
V: TRBV11-2
D: TRBD1
size: few

CDR3: CSAIPGGAQETQYF
DNA: TGCAGTGCTATCCCCGGGGGAGCCCAGGAGACCCAGTACTTC
length: 14
J: TRBJ2-5
V: TRBV20-1
D: NA
size: few

CDR3: CASSLGRGGSYNEQFF
DNA: TGTGCCAGCAGCTTGGGGCGGGGGGGCTCCTACAATGAGCAGTTCTTC
length: 16
J: TRBJ2-1
V: TRBV5-5
D: TRBD2
size: many

CDR3: CASSHGLEPQHF
DNA: TGTGCCAGCAGTCACGGACTGGAGCCCCAGCATTTT
length: 12
J: TRBJ1-5
V: TRBV6-2/TRBV6-3
D: NA
size: few

CDR3: CASFPIGGAYGYTF
DNA: TGTGCCAGTTTTCCGATCGGGGGTGCCTATGGCTACACCTTC
length: 14
J: TRBJ1-2
V: TRBV12-3/TRBV12-4
D: NA
size: few

CDR3: CASTPLAGTDTQYF
DNA: TGTGCCAGCACCCCCCTAGCGGGCACAGATACGCAGTATTTT
length: 14
J: TRBJ2-3
V: TRBV6-2/TRBV6-3
D: TRBD2
size: many

CDR3: CASSPVNAKNIQYF
DNA: TGTGCCAGCAGTCCAGTGAACGCCAAAAACATTCAGTACTTC
length: 14
J: TRBJ2-4
V: TRBV6-1
D: NA
size: few

CDR3: CASSLQGIGDTEAFF
DNA: TGCGCCAGCAGCTTACAGGGAATTGGTGACACTGAAGCTTTCTTT
length: 15
J: TRBJ1-1
V: TRBV5-1
D: NA
size: NA

CDR3: CASTRQVNTEAFF
DNA: TGTGCCAGCACCAGACAGGTGAACACTGAAGCTTTCTTT
length: 13
J: TRBJ1-1
V: TRBV12-3/TRBV12-4
D: NA
size: NA

CDR3: CASSRLTSGLSYEQYF
DNA: TGTGCCAGCAGCAGACTCACTAGCGGCCTCTCCTACGAGCAGTACTTC
length: 16
J: TRBJ2-7
V: TRBV7-8
D: TRBD2
size: many

CDR3: CASSAFLGEKLFF
DNA: TGTGCCAGCAGTGCCTTTCTTGGCGAAAAACTGTTTTTT
length: 13
J: TRBJ1-4
V: TRBV2
D: NA
size: few

CDR3: CASSREPQRTQYF
DNA: TGTGCCAGCAGTCGAGAACCACAGAGGACCCAGTACTTC
length: 13
J: TRBJ2-5
V: TRBV9
D: NA
size: many

CDR3: CASSSSPGTGAKEYF
DNA: TGTGCCAGCAGCTCTAGTCCCGGGACAGGGGCGAAGGAGTACTTC
length: 15
J: TRBJ2-7
V: TRBV7-2
D: TRBD1
size: many

CDR3: CASSYRTGFGELFF
DNA: TGTGCCAGCAGTTACAGGACAGGGTTTGGGGAGCTGTTTTTT
length: 14
J: TRBJ2-2
V: TRBV6-5
D: TRBD1
size: many

CDR3: CRAGAGTGIGNQPQHF
DNA: TGCAGGGCCGGGGCAGGGACGGGTATTGGCAATCAGCCCCAGCATTTT
length: 16
J: TRBJ1-5
V: TRBV20-1
D: NA
size: many

CDR3: CASLSGANVLTF
DNA: TGTGCCAGCCTATCCGGGGCCAACGTCCTGACTTTC
length: 12
J: TRBJ2-6
V: TRBV12-3/TRBV12-4
D: NA
size: many

CDR3: CSGGLAGADTQYF
DNA: TGCAGTGGGGGACTAGCGGGGGCAGATACGCAGTATTTT
length: 13
J: TRBJ2-3
V: TRBV20-1
D: TRBD2
size: many

CDR3: CASSLVGGTNTGELFF
DNA: TGTGCCAGCAGCTTGGTCGGGGGAACGAACACCGGGGAGCTGTTTTTT
length: 16
J: TRBJ2-2
V: TRBV5-4
D: NA
size: NA

CDR3: CASSLTGVYSPLHF
DNA: TGTGCCAGCAGTCTCACAGGGGTGTACTCACCCCTCCACTTT
length: 14
J: TRBJ1-6
V: TRBV7-2
D: TRBD1
size: many

CDR3: CASSLILAGQETQYF
DNA: TGTGCCAGCAGTTTAATCCTAGCGGGACAAGAGACCCAGTACTTC
length: 15
J: TRBJ2-5
V: TRBV12-3/TRBV12-4
D: TRBD2
size: few

CDR3: CSVLDSMAGELFF
DNA: TGCAGCGTGTTGGACAGTATGGCCGGGGAGCTGTTTTTT
length: 13
J: TRBJ2-2
V: TRBV29-1
D: NA
size: few

CDR3: CASSEPGRIGAFF
DNA: TGTGCCAGCAGCGAACCGGGACGAATAGGGGCTTTCTTT
length: 13
J: TRBJ1-1
V: TRBV7-9
D: NA
size: NA

CDR3: CASSQGQGAIAFF
DNA: TGCGCCAGCAGCCAAGGACAGGGGGCTATAGCTTTCTTT
length: 13
J: TRBJ1-1
V: TRBV4-1
D: TRBD1
size: many

CDR3: CASSTDRYNEQFF
DNA: TGTGCCAGTAGTACGGACAGATACAATGAGCAGTTCTTC
length: 13
J: TRBJ2-1
V: TRBV19
D: NA
size: few

CDR3: CASFVGGSSYNSPLHF
DNA: TGTGCCAGTTTTGTCGGGGGGAGCTCCTATAATTCACCCCTCCACTTT
length: 16
J: TRBJ1-6
V: TRBV19
D: NA
size: few

CDR3: CASSKGDSRLDEQYF
DNA: TGTGCCAGCAGCAAAGGGGACTCCCGACTTGACGAGCAGTACTTC
length: 15
J: TRBJ2-7
V: TRBV7-9
D: NA
size: many

CDR3: CASSYNGKTTEAFF
DNA: TGTGCCAGCAGTTACAACGGGAAGACCACTGAAGCTTTCTTT
length: 14
J: TRBJ1-1
V: TRBV6-5
D: NA
size: NA

CDR3: CASSLLLAGSLDEQYF
DNA: TGTGCCAGCAGCCTACTCCTAGCGGGGAGTTTAGACGAGCAGTACTTC
length: 16
J: TRBJ2-7
V: TRBV7-6
D: TRBD2
size: few

CDR3: CASSQDGVDTDTQYF
DNA: TGTGCCAGCAGCCAAGATGGGGTGGACACAGATACGCAGTATTTT
length: 15
J: TRBJ2-3
V: TRBV4-2
D: NA
size: few

CDR3: CSARRAGTAEKLFF
DNA: TGCAGTGCTAGGAGGGCAGGGACTGCCGAAAAACTGTTTTTT
length: 14
J: TRBJ1-4
V: TRBV20-1
D: NA
size: few

CDR3: CASSPRLAGPRVSQYF
DNA: TGTGCCAGCTCACCCAGACTAGCGGGACCAAGAGTGTCCCAGTACTTC
length: 16
J: TRBJ2-5
V: TRBV18
D: TRBD2
size: many

CDR3: CASSEDQGARAFF
DNA: TGCGCCAGCAGCGAGGATCAGGGGGCGAGAGCTTTCTTT
length: 13
J: TRBJ1-1
V: TRBV5-1
D: TRBD1
size: many

CDR3: CASSQIRDTEAFF
DNA: TGTGCCAGCAGCCAGATTCGGGACACTGAAGCTTTCTTT
length: 13
J: TRBJ1-1
V: TRBV6-6
D: NA
size: few

CDR3: CASSAPDGRTDTQYF
DNA: TGTGCCAGCAGCGCCCCGGACGGGAGAACAGATACGCAGTATTTT
length: 15
J: TRBJ2-3
V: TRBV9
D: NA
size: many

CDR3: CASSSGDLGETQYF
DNA: TGTGCCAGCAGTTCCGGGGACCTCGGGGAGACCCAGTACTTC
length: 14
J: TRBJ2-5
V: TRBV6-2/TRBV6-3
D: NA
size: many

CDR3: CASSFTGYGYTF
DNA: TGTGCCAGCAGCTTTACGGGATATGGCTACACCTTC
length: 12
J: TRBJ1-2
V: TRBV7-9
D: NA
size: many

CDR3: CASSSEAVDTQYF
DNA: TGCGCCAGCAGCTCCGAAGCCGTGGATACGCAGTATTTT
length: 13
J: TRBJ2-3
V: TRBV5-1
D: NA
size: many

CDR3: CASSIPGQPTGELFF
DNA: TGTGCCAGCAGCATCCCGGGACAGCCCACCGGGGAGCTGTTTTTT
length: 15
J: TRBJ2-2
V: TRBV7-9
D: TRBD1
size: medium-sized